This TCR beta chain came from a study of CD8 T cells in Susac syndrome. V was clipped by 1 base and J by 10 bases; unmatched bases: 5. The CDR3 totals 15 residues. Looked up from germline, CDR1 is SGHTA and CDR2 is FQGNSA. With random hexamers, 0.5 to 1 ug RNA was reverse transcribed. From the immunoSEQ multiplex PCR reads, TCRdb called clonotypes with MiXCR, one entry per CDR3 protein. This table has around 230,000 distinct CDR3 sequences, roughly 96% appearing once. CD8+ and CD4+ T cells from blood underwent TCR beta sequencing, which was carried out in a high-throughput format. Sequencing was carried out using CD4+ T cells from PBMCs. The TCR comes from a human donor with multiple sclerosis. J is TRBJ2-1 and V is TRBV7-2, with TRBD2 identical over 12 bases. The CDR3: CASSLGLAGVREQFF. The CDR3 nucleotides are TGTGCCAGCAGCTTAGGACTAGCGGGAGTGCGGGAGCAGTTCTTC.